The clone carrying this TCR beta chain showed up many times. Its matching antigen is unknown. The CDR3 consists of 14 residues. Trimming removed 2 bases from V and 3 bases from J; junction bases left unmatched: 3. CDR1 and CDR2 from the germline V gene are SEHNR and FQNEAQ (reference sequence). The data stem from a study of T cells in Graves' hyperthyroidism and ophthalmopathy. Study-wide findings and caveats: Most thyroid clonotypes expanded above 0.001 were also detected in blood. Ophthalmopathy prediction by the model preceded onset by a median about 6 months. Patients with ophthalmopathy were separated from those with stable hyperthyroidism by a 13 V-J model.

RNA transcripts provided the source from which TCR beta CDR3 regions were amplified. The primer set for the first-round RT-PCR of the TCR CDR3 was HTBI. TCRdb re-derived calls from the multiplex PCR reads in MiXCR, one entry per CDR3 protein. This table holds fewer than 350,000 distinct CDR3 sequences, around 20% found once. Fresh peripheral blood, approximately 9.1 ml, was the source of the PBMCs. This chain connects TRBV7-9 to TRBJ2-7; 8 positions match TRBD1. The TCR comes from a man aged 45-65 years with Graves' ophthalmopathy. Input material: blood. The CDR3 protein is CASSLQGAYYEQYF. As DNA, the CDR3 is TGTGCCAGCAGCTTACAGGGGGCTTACTACGAGCAGTACTTC.